Each of the 14 T cell receptor beta chains below was sequenced from the same sample in a study of blood T cell repertoires in COVID-19 (dated by TCRdb to 2018 to 2021). Library method: the immunoSEQ multiplex PCR assay. TCRdb carries this immuneACCESS record with in-frame sequences only. Its versions omit some clonotypes, under half of them owing to an unresolved V gene in the studies checked, with the rest unexplained. Recorded for this sample are 250,000 or so clones; roughly 90% of them occurred a single time. The ten largest clones represent around 2.8% of the sample. The sequencing sample was made of PBMCs or T cells enriched from blood (not recorded which). These receptors originate from a man in his forties who had been exposed to COVID-19.

The chain joins TRBV5-5 to TRBJ2-7; perhaps TRBD1 as D (5 bases). This CDR3 region has 12 residues. The V and J ends lost 3 bases and 5 bases respectively, with 9 bases between them. Germline V gene data show CDR1 as SGHKS and CDR2 as YYEKEE (reference sequence). CDR3 amino acids: CASSWGLDEQYF. The CDR3 DNA follows: TGTGCCAGCAGCTGGGGCCTAGACGAGCAGTACTTC.

The J gene is TRBJ2-3, the V gene TRBV5-1, with TRBD1 matching over 8 bases. CDR3 size: 14 residues. Germline V gene data show CDR1 as SGHRS and CDR2 as YFSETQ. V lost 0 bases and J lost 12; bases outside the gene matches: 9. CDR3 DNA sequence: TGCGCCAGCAGCTTGGCGGCGCAGGGGGCCTCTCAGTATTTT. Translating gives CASSLAAQGASQYF.

The chain employs TRBV6-4 and TRBJ2-2; 11 nucleotides align to TRBD2. Germline assignment: CDR1 MRHNA and CDR2 SNTAGT. The CDR3 is made up of 17 amino acids. The junction had 3 bases not matched to a gene; V was cut back by 2 bases and J by 1 base. For the CDR3, the DNA is TGTGCCAGCAGTGACACTAGCGGGAGTGAGAACACCGGGGAGCTGTTTTTT. Its translation is CASSDTSGSENTGELFF.

This clone was picked up many times. The chain is built from TRBV19 and TRBJ2-7; 11 bases are a match to TRBD2. Germline V gene lookup returns CDR1 LNHDA and CDR2 SQIVND (reference sequence). There are 15 residues in the CDR3. V gave up 3 bases and J gave up 3 bases; unmatched junction bases: 4. In DNA, the CDR3 is TGTGCCAGTAGTATGTCCGGGACTAGCGGCTACGAGCAGTACTTC. It is translated as CASSMSGTSGYEQYF. Variable domain in full (rest from reference TRBV19 and TRBJ2-7): DGGITQSPKYLFRKEGQNVTLSCEQNLNHDAMYWYRQDPGQGLRLIYYSQIVNDFQKGDIAEGYSVSREKKESFPLTVTSAQKNPTAFYLCASSMSGTSGYEQYFGPGTRLTVT.

The rearrangement uses TRBV4-1 and TRBJ2-5, with a possible D match to TRBD2 (5 bases). Germline-derived CDR1 and CDR2 are MGHRA and YSYEKL. This CDR3 has 18 residues. Deletions cut 1 base from V and 2 bases from J, with 20 bases between. The DNA for the CDR3 is TGCGCCAGCAGCCAAGCTAGAGGGATCGCGGGCCCACAAGAGACCCAGTACTTC. It encodes CASSQARGIAGPQETQYF.

The chain links TRBV5-6 to TRBJ2-2; 7 bases are shared with TRBD1. Germline CDR1 is SGHDT and CDR2 is YYEEEE. J gave up 0 bases and V 3 bases, and 2 bases lay outside the gene matches. The CDR3 loop spans 15 amino acids. CDR3 DNA: TGTGCCAGCAGCTGGGGACAGTCGAACACCGGGGAGCTGTTTTTT. It yields the protein CASSWGQSNTGELFF.

This chain links TRBV18 with TRBJ1-1; perhaps TRBD1 as D (6 bases). Germline CDR1 and CDR2: KGHSH and LQKENI. V was trimmed by 7 bases and J by 0 bases, leaving 9 bases between them. The CDR3 sequence is 13 residues long. The CDR3 here is CASLQGLNTEAFF. Here the CDR3 DNA reads TGTGCCAGCTTACAGGGTTTGAACACTGAAGCTTTCTTT.

The chain recombines TRBV6-5 with TRBJ1-2, with D possibly TRBD1 on 5 matching bases. Germline CDR1 MNHEY, CDR2 SVGAGI. The CDR3 loop spans 12 amino acids. V lost 8 bases to trimming and J lost 8 bases, with 15 bases between them. The CDR3 protein is CASGQGIEGYTF. As DNA, the CDR3 is TGTGCCAGCGGGCAGGGTATAGAGGGCTACACCTTC.

V is TRBV12-3 or TRBV12-4 and J is TRBJ1-1; 8 bases fit TRBD1. CDR3 length: 13 amino acids. The J segment lost 4 bases and the V segment lost 7 bases, leaving 5 bases of the junction unmatched. In DNA, the CDR3 is TGTGCCAGCATCGGACAGGGCGTCACTGAAGCTTTCTTT. This translates into CASIGQGVTEAFF.

This rearrangement joins TRBV19 to TRBJ2-7; possibly TRBD1 for D (6 bases). Germline V gives CDR1 LNHDA, CDR2 SQIVND (reference sequence). The CDR3 covers 15 residues. The V end was cut by 6 bases, the J end by 0 bases, with 15 bases between. CDR3 sequence (DNA): TGTGCCAGTAGGTACGGGCAGGGGTACTCCTACGAGCAGTACTTC. Translation: CASRYGQGYSYEQYF.

Only one count was recorded for this clone. The chain joins TRBV24-1 to TRBJ2-7, with 9 nucleotides matching TRBD1. CDR3 length: 16 residues. The germline V gene encodes CDR1 KGHDR and CDR2 SFDVKD. The ends lost 4 bases at V and 3 bases at J; junction bases unmatched: 9. The chain's CDR3 is CATSDTTGTGLYEQYF. For the CDR3, the DNA is TGTGCCACCAGTGACACTACCGGGACAGGGCTCTACGAGCAGTACTTC.

The chain has TRBV18 and TRBJ2-7; D remains ambiguous. Trimming pared 6 bases from V and 2 bases from J, leaving 17 bases between. The CDR3 is made up of 15 amino acids. Germline V lookup: CDR1 KGHSH, CDR2 LQKENI. CDR3 nucleotide sequence: TGTGCCAGCTCGGAAACTACCGGATCCACCTACGAGCAGTACTTC. Residues: CASSETTGSTYEQYF.

The V gene is TRBV28, the J gene TRBJ1-6; D is unclear. CDR3 length: 14 amino acids. V lost 2 bases, J lost 7 bases, and 9 bases lay in between. Germline CDR1 reads MDHEN; CDR2 reads SYDVKM. CDR3: CASSLRRSNSPLHF. In DNA form, the CDR3 reads TGTGCCAGCAGTTTAAGGCGGTCAAATTCACCCCTCCACTTT.

The V gene is TRBV6-5, the J gene TRBJ2-5, with D maybe TRBD1 (6 bases). CDR1 and CDR2 from the germline V gene are MNHEY and SVGAGI. The length of the CDR3 is 14 residues. V lost 7 bases and J 2 bases, leaving 14 bases between the germline ends. The CDR3: CASKLMDSQETQYF. CDR3 nucleotides: TGTGCCAGCAAACTCATGGACAGTCAAGAGACCCAGTACTTC.